What follows describes a single T cell receptor beta chain. The antigen is not known. The Oncomine TCR Beta short-read assay was applied to DNA of cultured CD4+ T cells. Each CDR3 protein gets one entry after TCRdb re-called the PCR reads with MiXCR. The sample holds some 8,800 distinct CDR3 sequences, about 65% seen once. The CDR3 contains 14 residues. These data come from a study of vaccination and CD4 T cells after COVID-19. Study results and caveats: Convalescent patients had a median about 86% of post-vaccine SARS-CoV-2-reactive clones that were detected only after vaccination, not before it.

The treatment here: roughly ten-day PBMC culture with coronavirus spike peptide pools or control peptides (ViraFEST assay). The rearrangement links TRBV12-3 or TRBV12-4 to TRBJ2-1, with 13 bases that match TRBD2. The DNA end is a closer match to TRBJ2-7, so the J assignment may be wrong. The sample consisted of CD4+ T cells from blood, cultured in vitro. This TCR was sampled from a human donor who had recovered from COVID-19. The CDR3: CASSLTSGGGEQYF. CDR3 DNA sequence: TGTGCCAGCAGTCTTACTAGCGGGGGGGGCGAGCAGTACTTC.